The rows below give T cell receptor beta chains drawn from one sample of a study of shared clonotypes between healthy human individuals. TCRdb's copy holds only in-frame clones and misses some; the assay was immunoSEQ multiplex PCR. The profile covers 950,000 to 1,300,000 clones, with around 74% appearing a single time and about 1.5% taken by the ten largest. Material for sequencing was memory CD4+ T cells sorted from blood. Every receptor here comes from a man between 18 and 29 years old in good health. Each CDR3 is given with its conserved first and last residue. Each record gives: clone size, D gene, CDR3 length, V gene, J gene, CDR3 DNA, CDR3 protein. The D gene is left open where the match is weak. Where a row states a size, it is once, few, many or the class of an expanded clone; other rows omit it.

few	-	14	TRBV29-1	TRBJ2-7	TGCAGCGTTCAAGGGACAACACGTACCTACGAGCAGTACTTC	CSVQGTTRTYEQYF
-	-	15	TRBV9	TRBJ2-7	TGTGCCAGCAGCGTAGAGGACTACCAGACCTACGAGCAGTACTTC	CASSVEDYQTYEQYF
-	-	14	TRBV10-3	TRBJ1-1	TGTGCCATCAGTGACGGGGTCCGGGACACTGAAGCTTTCTTT	CAISDGVRDTEAFF
-	-	15	TRBV28	TRBJ1-1	TGTGCCAGCAGTTTTTCCCGGGGGCATGGGACTGAAGCTTTCTTT	CASSFSRGHGTEAFF
once	-	13	TRBV6-6	TRBJ1-1	TGTGCCAGCAGTTACGGGGGGCGTCTTGAAGCTTTCTTT	CASSYGGRLEAFF
-	TRBD2	15	TRBV7-2	TRBJ2-7	TGTGCCAGCACCCAGAGAGGCGGGAGGTTCCACGAGCAGTACTTC	CASTQRGGRFHEQYF
-	-	16	TRBV19	TRBJ1-5	TGTGCCAGTATCAATGCAGGGGCTAAGGGAAGTCAGCCCCAGCATTTT	CASINAGAKGSQPQHF
-	TRBD1	13	TRBV15	TRBJ1-2	TGTGCCACCAGCAGGGAGGACAGGGGTGGCTACACCTTC	CATSREDRGGYTF
-	-	15	TRBV13	TRBJ2-1	TGTGCCAGCAGCTTCTGGGGATTCACTGACAATGAGCAGTTCTTC	CASSFWGFTDNEQFF
-	-	14	TRBV2	TRBJ2-7	TGTGCCAGCAGTGAAGCGCTTGTCTTGGTGGGGCGGTACTTC	CASSEALVLVGRYF
-	TRBD2	19	TRBV4-1	TRBJ2-1	TGCGCCAGGCCGAAGGGCGGAGGGGAGCGGGGAGTAGATGTCGATGAGCAGTTCTTC	CARPKGGGERGVDVDEQFF
-	-	16	TRBV5-4	TRBJ2-2	TGTGCCAGCAGCTTGGGTACCGCGGGAAACACCGGGGAGCTGTTTTTT	CASSLGTAGNTGELFF
-	-	11	TRBV7-9	TRBJ2-7	TGTGCCAGCACACGCGGGGTCGAGCAGTACTTC	CASTRGVEQYF
-	-	13	TRBV25-1	TRBJ2-5	TGTGCCCACCGAAAGGACTCGGAAGAGACCCAGTACTTC	CAHRKDSEETQYF
once	TRBD1	13	TRBV5-5	TRBJ2-7	TGTGCCAGCAGCGGGACAGGGTTTGGCGAGCAGTACTTC	CASSGTGFGEQYF
once	-	17	TRBV23-1	TRBJ2-7	TGCGCCAGCAGTTGGGGGGTTAATGCGGGGTTCCCCTACGAGCAGTACTTC	CASSWGVNAGFPYEQYF
-	-	12	TRBV2	TRBJ2-1	TGTGCCAGCAGTGGCTCGAGGAATGAGCAGTTCTTC	CASSGSRNEQFF